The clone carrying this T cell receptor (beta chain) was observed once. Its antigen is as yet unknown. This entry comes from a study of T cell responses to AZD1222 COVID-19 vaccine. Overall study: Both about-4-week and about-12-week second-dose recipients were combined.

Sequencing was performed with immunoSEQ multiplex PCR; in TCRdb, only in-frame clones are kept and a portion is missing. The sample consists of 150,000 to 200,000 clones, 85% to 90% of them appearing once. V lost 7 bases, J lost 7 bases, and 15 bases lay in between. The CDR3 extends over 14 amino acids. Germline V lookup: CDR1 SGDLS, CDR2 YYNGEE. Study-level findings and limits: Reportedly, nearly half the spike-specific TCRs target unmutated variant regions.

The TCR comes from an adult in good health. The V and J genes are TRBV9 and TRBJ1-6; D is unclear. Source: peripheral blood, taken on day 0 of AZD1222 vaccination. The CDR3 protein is CASGSEGNNSPLHF. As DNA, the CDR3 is TGTGCCAGCGGATCGGAGGGTAACAATTCACCCCTCCACTTT.